This entry is about one T cell receptor (beta chain). At one boundary the junction diverges from the germline segment, which might be a read error. The CDR3 has 15 residues. CDR1 SGHRS and CDR2 YFSETQ come from the germline V gene. Unsorted bulk tissue (about 20-32 mg) underwent RNA and DNA co-extraction. Resecting the tumor surgically was how the patients' primary liver carcinoma was treated. The sample comes from a study of tumor-infiltrating lymphocytes in primary liver carcinoma. With about 470 ng total RNA as template and a constant-region primer, TCR beta cDNA was made. Sequencing libraries for TCR beta derived from three nested multiplex PCR rounds that used slightly modified ARM-PCR. TRBV1-TRBV30 forward primers paired with a C-beta reverse primer were used in the first two PCR rounds, which ran approximately 10 cycles each. MiXCR, applied by TCRdb to the multiplex PCR reads, yields one record per CDR3 protein. The table has roughly 100,000 distinct CDR3 sequences, about four fifths seen once.

What was sequenced was liver tumor tissue from sampling region 3. Specified subset: tumor region T3, left-lateral pole. The origin of this receptor is a man aged 40-49 years with primary liver carcinoma and hepatitis B virus infection. The J gene is TRBJ2-7, the V gene TRBV5-1; D gene unclear. Here the CDR3 DNA reads TGCGCCAGCACCCAGTCTCCTGGTGCCGAATACGAGCAATACTTC. This codes for CASTQSPGAEYEQYF.